This TCR beta chain was retrieved from a study of blood T cell repertoires in COVID-19. Study details: The United States, Italy and Spain supplied acute and convalescent COVID-19 samples.

Method: immunoSEQ multiplex PCR; TCRdb's copy keeps in-frame clones and lacks some. The table lists roughly 210,000 clones, 88% of them singletons. Trimming stripped 2 bases from V and 8 bases from J, with 18 bases between. Per the germline V gene, CDR1 is MNHEY and CDR2 is SMNVEV (reference sequence). CDR3 length: 15 residues. The clonotype comes from a man in his 70s with acute or convalescent COVID-19. The sequenced sample was peripheral blood. J is TRBJ1-2 and V is TRBV27; weak D call: TRBD1 (6 bases). CDR3 sequence (DNA): TGTGCCAGCAGTTTACGACAGGATACCTCGGGAGGCTACACCTTC. This sequence encodes CASSLRQDTSGGYTF.